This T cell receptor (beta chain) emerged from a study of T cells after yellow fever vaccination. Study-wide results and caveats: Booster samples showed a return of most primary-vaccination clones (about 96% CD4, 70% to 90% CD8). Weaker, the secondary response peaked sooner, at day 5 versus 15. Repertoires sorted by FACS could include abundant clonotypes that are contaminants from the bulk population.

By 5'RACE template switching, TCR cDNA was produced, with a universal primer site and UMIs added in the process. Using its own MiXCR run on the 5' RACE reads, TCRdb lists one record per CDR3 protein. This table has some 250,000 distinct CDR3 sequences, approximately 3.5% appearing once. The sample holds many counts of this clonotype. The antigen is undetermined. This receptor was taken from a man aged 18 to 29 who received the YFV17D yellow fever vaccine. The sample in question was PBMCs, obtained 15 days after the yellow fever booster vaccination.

The CDR3 region has the DNA TGTGCCAGCAGCTTAGGGCAGGGAAGGGCCATTGAGCAGTTCTTC. Its protein is CASSLGQGRAIEQFF. This sequence joins TRBV7-8 and TRBJ2-1; a weak D match, TRBD1 (5 bases). The ends were cut back, 1 base at V and 9 bases at J, with 16 bases in the middle. This CDR3 comprises 15 residues. The germline gives CDR1 SGHVS, CDR2 FQNEAQ.